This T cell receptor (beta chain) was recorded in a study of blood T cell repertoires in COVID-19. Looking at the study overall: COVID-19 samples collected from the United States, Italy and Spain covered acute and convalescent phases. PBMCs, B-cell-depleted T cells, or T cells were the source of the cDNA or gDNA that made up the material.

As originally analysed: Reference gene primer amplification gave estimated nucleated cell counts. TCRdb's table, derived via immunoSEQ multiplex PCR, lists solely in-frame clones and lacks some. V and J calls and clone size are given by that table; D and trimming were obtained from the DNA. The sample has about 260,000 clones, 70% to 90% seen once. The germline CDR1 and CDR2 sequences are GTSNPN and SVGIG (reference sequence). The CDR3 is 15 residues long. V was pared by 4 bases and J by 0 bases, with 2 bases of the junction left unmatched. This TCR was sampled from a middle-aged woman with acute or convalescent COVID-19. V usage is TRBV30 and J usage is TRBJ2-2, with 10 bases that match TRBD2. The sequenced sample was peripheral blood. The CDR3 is CAWTLAGANTGELFF. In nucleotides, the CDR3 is TGTGCCTGGACCCTAGCGGGGGCGAACACCGGGGAGCTGTTTTTT.